This record looks at one TCR beta chain sequence and its context. The table came from immunoSEQ multiplex PCR; TCRdb's copy has only in-frame clones and leaves some out. The repertoire holds under 300,000 clones, approximately 88% seen once, with about 1.7% in the top ten. The data originate from a study of blood T cell repertoires in COVID-19. Germline assignment: CDR1 LNHDA and CDR2 SQIVND (reference sequence). CDR3 length: 16 amino acids. With V trimmed by 5 bases and J by 7 bases, 7 bases remained unmatched. This clonotype was obtained from a middle-aged woman who had recovered from COVID-19. Sequencing was done on a sample of PBMCs or T cells enriched from blood (not recorded which). The rearrangement joins TRBV19 to TRBJ1-6; 11 positions match TRBD1. The CDR3 DNA is TGTGCCAGTAGTTCACGGACAGGGGGCTCCAATTCACCCCTCCACTTT. Encoded protein: CASSSRTGGSNSPLHF.